One and the same sample provided the 30 T cell receptor beta chains below, sequenced in a study of monozygotic twins with inflammatory bowel disease. One entry per CDR3 protein, without DNA, is what TCRdb gives after re-calling the 5' RACE reads. Its table records about 440,000 distinct CDR3 sequences. Specimen: blood. The receptors stem from a human donor with ulcerative colitis or Crohn's disease, or a healthy co-twin of an affected twin (not recorded which).

The J gene is TRBJ2-3, the V gene TRBV10-3; TCRdb names TRBD1, which stays unverified in the absence of DNA. Germline loops: CDR1 ENHRY, CDR2 SYGVKD. The CDR3 contains 17 residues. The CDR3 here is CAISESRGGGQEDTQYF.

J is TRBJ1-5 and V is TRBV21-1. TRBV21-1 is designated a pseudogene. This CDR3 is 14 amino acids long. The CDR3: CASSKITVNQPQHF.

The chain has TRBV7-2 and TRBJ2-7; TCRdb returns TRBD2, unconfirmable since there is no DNA. The CDR3 length is 12 residues. Germline V lookup: CDR1 SGHTA, CDR2 FQGNSA. The CDR3 here is CASSPQRNEQYF.

The chain uses TRBV18 and TRBJ1-3; without DNA, the TCRdb call of TRBD1 cannot be checked. The CDR3 is 18 residues long. Per the germline V gene, CDR1 is KGHSH and CDR2 is LQKENI. The CDR3 loop is CASSPITPAGISGNTIYF.

V and J are TRBV20-1 and TRBJ2-7; TCRdb calls TRBD1, which cannot be checked without DNA. Looked up from germline, CDR1 is DFQATT and CDR2 is SNEGSKA (reference sequence). The CDR3 has 13 residues. The CDR3 loop is CSARGGANDEQYF.

This chain connects TRBV9 to TRBJ2-1; TCRdb returns TRBD1, unconfirmable since there is no DNA. CDR1 and CDR2 (germline): SGDLS, YYNGEE. The CDR3 covers 15 residues. CDR3 sequence: CASSQGRQGYNEQFF.

The gene calls are TRBV4-1 and TRBJ2-3; TCRdb's D call, TRBD1, is unchecked because there is no DNA. Germline lookup yields CDR1 MGHRA and CDR2 YSYEKL. CDR3 length: 17 amino acids. CDR3 region: CASSQEWQGPSTDTQYF.

The V call is TRBV7-3, the J call TRBJ2-5; TCRdb's D call, TRBD1, is unchecked because there is no DNA. Germline values: CDR1 SGHTA, CDR2 FQGTGA. This CDR3 has 14 residues. The CDR3: CASSLSPREETQYF.

The rearrangement uses TRBV7-9 and TRBJ1-6; no DNA is available, so the TRBD1 call from TCRdb remains unchecked. The CDR3 has 16 residues. The germline CDR1 and CDR2 sequences are SEHNR and FQNEAQ (reference sequence). The chain's CDR3 is CASSLATGPVGTPLHF. The full variable domain, completed using reference TRBV7-9 and TRBJ1-6, is DTGVSQNPRHKITKRGQNVTFRCDPISEHNRLYWYRQTLGQGPEFLTYFQNEAQLEKSRLLSDRFSAERPKGSFSTLEIQRTEQGDSAMYLCASSLATGPVGTPLHFGNGTRLTVT.

The rearrangement uses TRBV7-2 and TRBJ2-3. The CDR3 loop spans 13 amino acids. Germline assignment: CDR1 SGHTA and CDR2 FQGNSA. Here the CDR3 reads CASSAPSTDTQYF.

V and J are TRBV7-9 and TRBJ2-5; TCRdb returns TRBD1, unconfirmable since there is no DNA. Looked up from germline, CDR1 is SEHNR and CDR2 is FQNEAQ (reference sequence). The CDR3 is 14 amino acids. The CDR3 spells CASSFQGGQETQYF.

The chain couples TRBV7-2 to TRBJ2-2; there is no DNA to check the TCRdb D call of TRBD1. This CDR3 comprises 15 residues. The germline V gene encodes CDR1 SGHTA and CDR2 FQGNSA. CDR3 sequence reads: CASHGLGQNTGELFF. Based on the CDR3 plus reference TRBV7-2 and TRBJ2-2, the full variable domain is GAGVSQSPSNKVTEKGKDVELRCDPISGHTALYWYRQSLGQGLEFLIYFQGNSAPDKSGLPSDRFSAERTGGSVSTLTIQRTQQEDSAVYLCASHGLGQNTGELFFGEGSRLTVL.

The J gene is TRBJ2-3, the V gene TRBV5-1; there is no DNA to check the TCRdb D call of TRBD1. This CDR3 contains 15 residues. Germline V gene lookup returns CDR1 SGHRS and CDR2 YFSETQ. The CDR3 spells CASGSWDKRTDTQYF.

J is TRBJ2-1 and V is TRBV5-1; there is no DNA to check the TCRdb D call of TRBD2. CDR1 is SGHRS and CDR2 is YFSETQ in the germline V gene. This CDR3 is built from 16 residues. The CDR3 loop reads CASSPEASGGYNEQFF.

The rearrangement joins TRBV20-1 to TRBJ2-5; with no DNA, the TCRdb D assignment of TRBD1 cannot be verified. CDR3 length equals 14 residues. Germline values: CDR1 DFQATT, CDR2 SNEGSKA (reference sequence). CDR3 in amino acids: CSAFLGTPKETQYF.

The chain joins TRBV7-2 to TRBJ2-7; with no DNA, the TCRdb D assignment of TRBD1 cannot be verified. This CDR3 is built from 16 residues. The germline V gene encodes CDR1 SGHTA and CDR2 FQGNSA. This CDR3 is CASSSLSGQGIYEQYF.

The chain combines TRBV4-2 with TRBJ1-3. Germline V lookup: CDR1 LGHNA, CDR2 YNFKEQ. This CDR3 comprises 15 residues. The CDR3 spells CASSRDRSSGNTIYF.

J is TRBJ1-4 and V is TRBV29-1. CDR1 SQVTM and CDR2 ANQGSEA come from the germline V gene. This CDR3 comprises 15 residues. Here the CDR3 reads CSVVVGAGGGEKLFF.

This chain's CDR3 is CASTQGAEAFF. The chain employs TRBV5-1 and TRBJ1-1; the TCRdb call, TRBD1, lacks DNA for checking. Germline CDR1 reads SGHRS; CDR2 reads YFSETQ. This CDR3 comprises 11 residues.

This chain joins TRBV5-1 and TRBJ1-1. The CDR3 is made up of 15 amino acids. Germline values: CDR1 SGHRS, CDR2 YFSETQ. The CDR3 here is CASSPSGGAGTEAFF.

The V call is TRBV9, the J call TRBJ2-1; TCRdb names TRBD1, which stays unverified in the absence of DNA. Germline V gene data show CDR1 as SGDLS and CDR2 as YYNGEE. CDR3 size: 14 residues. This chain's CDR3 is CASSPQGLDNEQFF. The entire variable domain, with the rest obtained from reference TRBV9 and TRBJ2-1, is as follows: DSGVTQTPKHLITATGQRVTLRCSPRSGDLSVYWYQQSLDQGLQFLIQYYNGEERAKGNILERFSAQQFPDLHSELNLSSLELGDSALYFCASSPQGLDNEQFFGPGTRLTVL.

This chain uses TRBV7-8 with TRBJ2-1; no DNA is available, so the TRBD2 call from TCRdb remains unchecked. Germline V gene sequence: CDR1 SGHVS, CDR2 FQNEAQ. CDR3 size: 15 residues. The CDR3 reads CASSWRAGEYNEQFF.

The V and J genes are TRBV20-1 and TRBJ2-3. Looked up from germline, CDR1 is DFQATT and CDR2 is SNEGSKA (reference sequence). This CDR3 has 15 amino acids. The CDR3 loop reads CSARDSSGSTDTQYF.

The CDR3 reads CASRGGTYEQYF. The chain is built from TRBV6-5 and TRBJ2-7; TCRdb selects TRBD2, and the lack of DNA leaves this call unchecked. The CDR3 has 12 amino acids. Germline CDR1 MNHEY, CDR2 SVGAGI.

The rearrangement uses TRBV20-1 and TRBJ2-6; no DNA is available, so the TRBD2 call from TCRdb remains unchecked. This CDR3 spans 15 amino acids. Germline values: CDR1 DFQATT, CDR2 SNEGSKA (reference sequence). The CDR3 here is CSATAGGFGANVLTF.

This chain uses TRBV20-1 with TRBJ1-1. The CDR3 has 13 residues. The V gene's germline CDR1 is DFQATT and CDR2 SNEGSKA (reference sequence). CDR3 sequence reads: CSARYPGLSEAFF.

This chain's CDR3 is CSALGQGGIETQYF. The genes are TRBV20-1 and TRBJ2-5; TCRdb proposes TRBD1, but this gene call is untestable without DNA. Germline loops: CDR1 DFQATT, CDR2 SNEGSKA (reference sequence). CDR3 length: 14 residues.

The chain joins TRBV5-4 to TRBJ2-1; without DNA, the TCRdb call of TRBD2 cannot be checked. Germline-derived CDR1 and CDR2 are SGHNT and YYREEE (reference sequence). CDR3 size: 15 residues. The CDR3 loop reads CASSPPAGSGREQFF.

The J gene is TRBJ2-5, the V gene TRBV20-1; TCRdb indicates TRBD2, and absent DNA this call remains unverified. From germline, CDR1 is DFQATT and CDR2 SNEGSKA (reference sequence). The CDR3 spans 13 residues. This chain's CDR3 is CSASVPGRETQYF.

J is TRBJ2-3 and V is TRBV6-5. In germline, CDR1 is MNHEY, CDR2 SVGAGI. The CDR3 has 14 amino acids. The CDR3 spells CTSSYSRITDTQYF.